This T cell receptor (beta chain) was identified in a study of blood T cell repertoires in COVID-19. At the level of the study: Material from acute and convalescent COVID-19 was sourced from the United States, Italy and Spain. From T cells, B-cell-depleted T cells, or PBMCs came the material, which was cDNA or gDNA.

Original methodology: Amplification of reference gene primers was used by the study to estimate nucleated cell counts. TCRdb's copy holds only in-frame clones and misses some; the assay was immunoSEQ multiplex PCR. The V and J calls and clone size were taken over from that table, and D and trimming were inferred from the DNA. Of about 110,000 clones detected, about 85% appear once; the ten largest clones hold around 3.4%. V gave up 3 bases and J gave up 0 bases; unmatched junction bases: 8. Germline V gene sequence: CDR1 SGHVS, CDR2 FQNEAQ. The CDR3 totals 18 residues. This receptor was taken from a man between 40 and 49 years old with acute or convalescent COVID-19. V gene TRBV7-8 combines with J gene TRBJ1-2; 12 positions agree with TRBD1. The material sequenced was peripheral blood. Here the CDR3 reads CASSFFSGQGATNYGYTF. The CDR3 DNA reads as TGTGCCAGCAGCTTCTTTTCGGGACAGGGGGCCACTAACTATGGCTACACCTTC.